Shown below are 30 T cell receptor beta chains from a single sample sequenced in a study of beta chain features in type 1 diabetes (dated by TCRdb to 2016 to 2018). The protocol used for the library was the immunoSEQ multiplex PCR assay. All of the isolated RNA was reverse transcribed with the High Capacity cDNA Reverse Transcription Kit, so expressed TCRB transcripts were sequenced. TCRdb took this table from immuneACCESS and kept in-frame rearrangements with V and J called. Such tables lack part of the clones; where checked against another copy, unresolved V genes explain under half of the gap, and the rest is unexplained. The sample records about 220,000 clones, approximately 10% of which are singletons. The ten largest clones represent 1% to 1.5% of the sample. Input material: central memory CD4+ T cells from blood. Source of these receptors: a man between 18 and 35 years old in good health.

This clone showed up just a few times. The chain has TRBV7-8 and TRBJ2-1; 9 bases agree with TRBD2. Germline values: CDR1 SGHVS, CDR2 FQNEAQ. V lost 5 bases and J lost 4; bases outside the gene matches: 9. CDR3 size: 16 residues. CDR3 amino acids: CASSIEAGGLYNEQFF. Here the CDR3 DNA reads TGTGCCAGCAGCATTGAAGCGGGAGGATTATACAATGAGCAGTTCTTC.

This clone was picked up a small number of times. This chain links TRBV18 with TRBJ2-1, with TRBD2 matching 8 bases. The V segment lost 4 bases and the J segment 5 bases; nucleotides outside the gene matches: 4. In germline, CDR1 is KGHSH, CDR2 LQKENI. The length of the CDR3 is 14 residues. The chain's CDR3 is CASSRSGSDNEQFF. CDR3 nucleotides: TGTGCCAGCTCACGCAGCGGGAGTGACAATGAGCAGTTCTTC.

The chain carries TRBV7-2 and TRBJ2-3; D is unresolved. This CDR3 has 14 amino acids. Germline lookup yields CDR1 SGHTA and CDR2 FQGNSA. V gave up 5 bases and J gave up 0 bases, with 9 bases separating them. In DNA, the CDR3 is TGTGCCAGCAGCCGCCGGGTAAGCACAGATACGCAGTATTTT. Its protein is CASSRRVSTDTQYF. Full variable domain (rest looked up from reference TRBV7-2 and TRBJ2-3): GAGVSQSPSNKVTEKGKDVELRCDPISGHTALYWYRQSLGQGLEFLIYFQGNSAPDKSGLPSDRFSAERTGGSVSTLTIQRTQQEDSAVYLCASSRRVSTDTQYFGPGTRLTVL.

This clone was counted a few times. V and J are TRBV11-3 and TRBJ2-3, with D tentatively TRBD2 (6 bases). This CDR3 is 15 amino acids long. V was clipped by 0 bases and J by 4 bases, with 11 bases between them. The V gene's germline CDR1 is SGHNT and CDR2 YENEEA. The CDR3 protein is CASSLERGSPDTQYF. Here the CDR3 DNA reads TGTGCCAGCAGCTTAGAGCGGGGTAGCCCAGATACGCAGTATTTT.

The chain couples TRBV6-5 to TRBJ2-1, with D maybe TRBD1 (5 bases). Germline lookup yields CDR1 MNHEY and CDR2 SVGAGI. V was clipped by 4 bases and J by 1 base, with 8 bases between them. The CDR3 spans 14 residues. CDR3 sequence: CASSSGRSYNEQFF. DNA for the CDR3: TGTGCCAGCAGTTCAGGGCGATCCTACAATGAGCAGTTCTTC.

The chain couples TRBV29-1 to TRBJ1-2; D may be TRBD1 (6 bases). Germline-derived CDR1 and CDR2 are SQVTM and ANQGSEA. This CDR3 comprises 12 residues. V was cut by 7 bases and J by 2 bases, with 11 bases left in between. The CDR3 sequence is CSAGGQNYGYTF. In DNA form, the CDR3 reads TGCAGCGCCGGAGGACAGAACTATGGCTACACCTTC.

This clone occurred a few times. This sequence joins TRBV7-9 and TRBJ2-7; D is unresolved. V lost 1 base and J 0 bases, leaving 7 bases between the germline ends. CDR3 length: 14 amino acids. Per germline, CDR1 SEHNR and CDR2 FQNEAQ (reference sequence). The DNA for the CDR3 is TGTGCCAGCAGCTTAGGAGGCGACTCCTACGAGCAGTACTTC. It specifies CASSLGGDSYEQYF.

This clone has a handful of counts. DNA for the CDR3: TGTGCCTGGAGTCCAAAACCGGGACTAGCGGGAGATAGGGAGCAGTACTTC. Amino acids: CAWSPKPGLAGDREQYF. The rearrangement joins TRBV30 to TRBJ2-7, with 14 bases that match TRBD2. The V and J ends lost 2 bases and 7 bases, in that order; junction bases with no gene match: 13. The length of the CDR3 is 17 residues. Looked up from germline, CDR1 is GTSNPN and CDR2 is SVGIG (reference sequence). The whole variable domain, remainder taken from reference TRBV30 and TRBJ2-7, is SQTIHQWPATLVQPVGSPLSLECTVEGTSNPNLYWYRQAAGRGLQLLFYSVGIGQISSEVPQNLSASRPQDRQFILSSKKLLLSDSGFYLCAWSPKPGLAGDREQYFGPGTRLTVT.

Written as DNA, the CDR3 is TGTGCCTGGAGTCCCGGAGTAAACACTGAAGCTTTCTTT. Its translation: CAWSPGVNTEAFF. The chain links TRBV30 to TRBJ1-1; D is unresolved. This CDR3 has 13 residues. The V end was cut by 2 bases, the J end by 2 bases, with 9 bases between. Germline assignment: CDR1 GTSNPN and CDR2 SVGIG (reference sequence).

The CDR3 here is CAWSKGLALYNEQFF. The CDR3 DNA reads TGTGCCTGGAGTAAGGGACTAGCGCTCTACAATGAGCAGTTCTTC. J is TRBJ2-1 and V is TRBV30; 10 nucleotides align to TRBD2. CDR1 and CDR2 from the germline V gene are GTSNPN and SVGIG (reference sequence). The CDR3 is made up of 15 amino acids. Unmatched junction bases numbered 4, after V lost 2 bases and J lost 3 bases. The full variable domain, with the rest looked up from reference TRBV30 and TRBJ2-1, is SQTIHQWPATLVQPVGSPLSLECTVEGTSNPNLYWYRQAAGRGLQLLFYSVGIGQISSEVPQNLSASRPQDRQFILSSKKLLLSDSGFYLCAWSKGLALYNEQFFGPGTRLTVL.

This clone was seen only a few times. A far larger clone is only one base removed, so a read error is likely. The chain uses TRBV15 and TRBJ2-1, with D possibly called TRBD1 or TRBD2 (5 bases each). Germline values: CDR1 LNHNV, CDR2 YYDKDF (reference sequence). The CDR3 covers 21 residues. The chain's CDR3 is CAPSRGGRPPRKGERYNEQFF. The CDR3 DNA reads as TGTGCCCCCAGCAGAGGTGGCCGGCCCCCGCGAAAAGGGGAGCGATACAATGAGCAGTTCTTC.

The V and J genes are TRBV28 and TRBJ2-5, with a possible D match to TRBD2 (6 bases). CDR1 and CDR2 (germline): MDHEN, SYDVKM. The CDR3 covers 14 residues. V dropped 2 bases and J dropped 5 bases, with 12 bases sitting between them. This chain's CDR3 is CASSLPGSRETQYF. The CDR3 DNA follows: TGTGCCAGCAGTTTACCCGGGAGCAGGGAGACCCAGTACTTC.

V usage is TRBV7-2 and J usage is TRBJ2-5, with D unresolved. Germline V lookup: CDR1 SGHTA, CDR2 FQGNSA. Trimming took off 5 bases at V and 2 bases at J, with 9 bases between the two ends. The CDR3 runs to 13 residues. The CDR3 sequence is CASSADWQETQYF. In nucleotides, the CDR3 is TGTGCCAGCAGCGCCGACTGGCAAGAGACCCAGTACTTC.

This sequence joins TRBV7-2 and TRBJ2-3, with 7 bases matching TRBD2. Germline CDR1 reads SGHTA; CDR2 reads FQGNSA. The V and J ends lost 3 bases and 4 bases, in that order; junction bases with no gene match: 4. The CDR3 runs 14 residues. The chain's CDR3 is CASSLRGIPDTQYF. Here the CDR3 DNA reads TGTGCCAGCAGCTTGCGGGGGATCCCAGATACGCAGTATTTT.

The chain is built from TRBV5-1 and TRBJ2-1; the D gene is possibly TRBD1 (6 bases). V was shortened by 1 base and J by 2 bases, with 10 bases between the two germline ends. From germline, CDR1 is SGHRS and CDR2 YFSETQ. The CDR3 spans 15 residues. CDR3 coding DNA: TGCGCCAGCAGCTTGAGGACAGAGACCTACAATGAGCAGTTCTTC. It codes for CASSLRTETYNEQFF.

The rearrangement joins TRBV28 to TRBJ1-2; D not certain. Germline V CDR1 and CDR2: MDHEN, SYDVKM. The CDR3 length is 12 residues. Trimming cost V 0 bases and J 4 bases, with 3 bases left between them. CDR3 region: CASSLWGYGYTF. The CDR3 DNA reads as TGTGCCAGCAGTTTATGGGGCTATGGCTACACCTTC.

This clone occurred a few times. The rearrangement links TRBV10-3 to TRBJ1-2; 8 bases align to TRBD1. This CDR3 is built from 14 residues. Germline V gives CDR1 ENHRY, CDR2 SYGVKD. Germline trimming cut 6 bases from V and 6 bases from J; bases unmatched to any gene: 9. As DNA, the CDR3 is TGTGCCATCAGGGAGACAGGGGCTGAAAATGGCTACACCTTC. It codes for CAIRETGAENGYTF.

This clone was picked up a small number of times. The rearrangement uses TRBV4-2 and TRBJ2-6; D gene ambiguous. V was pared by 7 bases and J by 2 bases, with 9 bases between. The CDR3 loop spans 14 amino acids. Germline values: CDR1 LGHNA, CDR2 YNFKEQ. The CDR3 spells CASKPTPGANVLTF. The CDR3 coding sequence is TGTGCCAGCAAACCGACACCTGGGGCCAACGTCCTGACTTTC.

This clone was seen more than once but under ten times. The chain uses TRBV27 and TRBJ2-5; tentative D call: TRBD1 (6 bases). CDR3 size: 13 residues. Germline V gives CDR1 MNHEY, CDR2 SMNVEV (reference sequence). Trimming took off 5 bases at V and 5 bases at J, with 12 bases between the two ends. The CDR3 region has the DNA TGTGCCAGCAGTGCCAGGGGTGGCGAGACCCAGTACTTC. It is translated as CASSARGGETQYF.

V is TRBV15 and J is TRBJ2-3; a possible D gene is TRBD2 (6 bases). The germline V gene encodes CDR1 LNHNV and CDR2 YYDKDF (reference sequence). V lost 4 bases and J 7 bases, leaving 18 bases between the germline ends. The length of the CDR3 is 15 residues. The CDR3 DNA sequence: TGTGCCACCAGCAAACCCCCCGGCGGGGTCTATACGCAGTATTTT. It encodes CATSKPPGGVYTQYF.

This clone was seen only once. V usage is TRBV7-9 and J usage is TRBJ2-7; D call uncertain. The CDR3 runs 13 residues. The V gene lost 5 bases and the J gene lost 0 bases, with 8 bases spanning the gap. Germline CDR1 SEHNR, CDR2 FQNEAQ (reference sequence). Written as DNA, the CDR3 is TGTGCCAGCAGCCCCGCAATCTCCTACGAGCAGTACTTC. This encodes CASSPAISYEQYF.

V and J are TRBV11-2 and TRBJ2-7; D might be TRBD1 (5 bases). Germline assignment: CDR1 SGHAT and CDR2 FQNNGV. The CDR3 is made up of 14 amino acids. Trimming pared 5 bases from V and 2 bases from J, leaving 13 bases between. The CDR3 nucleotides read TGTGCCAGCAGCCCCCTTAGGGGCGCCTACGAGCAGTACTTC. This sequence encodes CASSPLRGAYEQYF. Using reference TRBV11-2 and TRBJ2-7 for the parts outside the CDR3, the full variable domain is EAGVAQSPRYKIIEKRQSVAFWCNPISGHATLYWYQQILGQGPKLLIQFQNNGVVDDSQLPKDRFSAERLKGVDSTLKIQPAKLEDSAVYLCASSPLRGAYEQYFGPGTRLTVT.

This clone was seen only a few times. The chain uses TRBV5-6 and TRBJ1-1, with unresolved D. This CDR3 is built from 12 residues. Germline V gene sequence: CDR1 SGHDT, CDR2 YYEEEE. The V end was cut by 1 base, the J end by 10 bases, with 11 bases between. The CDR3 protein is CASSLRRGRAFF. The CDR3 DNA is TGTGCCAGCAGCTTGCGACGTGGAAGAGCTTTCTTT.

This clone has only a few counts. The chain recombines TRBV15 with TRBJ1-4, with D unclear. The CDR3 extends over 15 amino acids. V lost 0 bases to trimming and J lost 4 bases, with 9 bases between them. The germline CDR1 and CDR2 sequences are LNHNV and YYDKDF (reference sequence). The CDR3 protein is CATSRDPGVNEKLFF. The CDR3 coding sequence is TGTGCCACCAGCAGAGACCCGGGAGTTAATGAAAAACTGTTTTTT. The whole variable domain, filled in from reference TRBV15 and TRBJ1-4, reads DAMVIQNPRYQVTQFGKPVTLSCSQTLNHNVMYWYQQKSSQAPKLLFHYYDKDFNNEADTPDNFQSRRPNTSFCFLDIRSPGLGDTAMYLCATSRDPGVNEKLFFGSGTQLSVL.

This chain uses TRBV28 with TRBJ1-3; 7 bases match TRBD1. V trimming: 4 bases; J trimming: 0 bases; junction bases outside the gene matches: 6. Germline lookup yields CDR1 MDHEN and CDR2 SYDVKM. The CDR3 extends over 16 amino acids. CDR3 region: CASSSRDSNSGNTIYF. The DNA for the CDR3 is TGTGCCAGCAGTTCCCGGGACAGTAACTCTGGAAACACCATATATTTT. Based on the CDR3 plus reference TRBV28 and TRBJ1-3, the full variable domain is DVKVTQSSRYLVKRTGEKVFLECVQDMDHENMFWYRQDPGLGLRLIYFSYDVKMKEKGDIPEGYSVSREKKERFSLILESASTNQTSMYLCASSSRDSNSGNTIYFGEGSWLTVV.

This clone turned up a few times. The chain combines TRBV4-1 with TRBJ2-5; D is uncertain. V was trimmed by 1 base and J by 4 bases, leaving 13 bases between them. Germline lookup yields CDR1 MGHRA and CDR2 YSYEKL. This CDR3 comprises 15 residues. The CDR3 spells CASSQGEVWSETQYF. In DNA form, the CDR3 reads TGCGCCAGCAGCCAAGGCGAGGTATGGTCAGAGACCCAGTACTTC.

This clone was seen more than once but under ten times. The chain couples TRBV6-1 to TRBJ2-2; D might be TRBD1 or TRBD2, each matching 5 bases. The CDR3 covers 16 residues. V lost 2 bases and J lost 6, with 16 bases in between. Germline V gives CDR1 MNHNS, CDR2 SASEGT. The DNA for the CDR3 is TGTGCCAGCAGTGAACGTCCCCTCGGGGCCCCCGGGGAGCTGTTTTTT. This codes for CASSERPLGAPGELFF.

This clone was observed a handful of times. The J gene is TRBJ2-5, the V gene TRBV11-3; 12 bases map to TRBD2. Germline lookup yields CDR1 SGHNT and CDR2 YENEEA. This CDR3 contains 17 residues. Trimming took 2 bases from V and 0 from J; bases not matched to a gene: 4. The CDR3 region has the DNA TGTGCCAGCAGCTTAAGTCGACTAGCGGGAGACCAAGAGACCCAGTACTTC. As protein: CASSLSRLAGDQETQYF.

This clone was found many times. This rearrangement joins TRBV30 to TRBJ2-7; 9 bases match TRBD1. This CDR3 has 15 residues. Germline V CDR1 and CDR2: GTSNPN, SVGIG (reference sequence). The trim removed 2 bases at V and 4 bases at J, leaving 9 bases unmatched. This CDR3 reads CAWSRLGTGMYEQYF. The CDR3, as DNA: TGTGCCTGGAGTCGACTCGGGACAGGGATGTACGAGCAGTACTTC. The entire variable domain, with the rest obtained from reference TRBV30 and TRBJ2-7, is as follows: SQTIHQWPATLVQPVGSPLSLECTVEGTSNPNLYWYRQAAGRGLQLLFYSVGIGQISSEVPQNLSASRPQDRQFILSSKKLLLSDSGFYLCAWSRLGTGMYEQYFGPGTRLTVT.

There are a few counts of this clone. This chain links TRBV12-5 with TRBJ1-1, with 9 bases identical to TRBD1. The CDR3 has 15 amino acids. Germline trimming cut 3 bases from V and 0 bases from J; bases unmatched to any gene: 2. CDR1 and CDR2 from the germline V gene are LGHNT and FRNRAP. This CDR3 is CASGFRTGVNTEAFF. The CDR3 coding sequence is TGTGCTAGTGGTTTTCGGACAGGGGTGAACACTGAAGCTTTCTTT.